The present T cell receptor beta chain was sequenced within a study of blood T cells in healthy people across ages. Broader study findings: The study found more naive CD4+ cells and higher diversity in long-lived than aged donors. Strong correlation was found linking TCR beta diversity to naive T cell percentage.

The CDR3 sequence is 14 residues long. With 2 bases clipped from V and 5 bases from J, the junction kept 6 bases outside the gene matches. Total RNA was isolated from each sample in quantities of at least 5 micrograms. With respect to this clonotype: As yet, its antigen is unknown.

The use of a sample-barcoded 5' primer and a J-beta primer mix characterized a second PCR of roughly 6 to 11 cycles. TCRdb reprocessed the 5' RACE reads with MiXCR, giving one entry per CDR3 protein. The data contain 1.2 million to 1.5 million distinct CDR3 sequences, roughly 64% of them seen just once; the ten biggest clones take up over 6.5%. This clonotype originated in a young man in good health. The chain carries TRBV12-3 or TRBV12-4 and TRBJ2-7; 7 bases agree with TRBD2. The sample taken for sequencing was blood. In nucleotides, the CDR3 is TGTGCCAGCAGTTTAAGGGACTATCCCCACGAGCAGTACTTC. Residues: CASSLRDYPHEQYF.